Following are 21 T cell receptor beta chains from one sample sequenced in a study of shared clonotypes between healthy human individuals. Method: immunoSEQ multiplex PCR; TCRdb's copy keeps in-frame clones and lacks some. The sample carries more than 2,000,000 clones, roughly 93% recorded once. Input material: naive CD4+ T cells from PBMCs. Subset of the sample: CD45RA+ positively selected. Receptors originate from a man aged 18 to 30 in good health. Some clones in this sample may be carry-over from other donors' samples.

The chain joins TRBV7-9 to TRBJ1-1; D unresolved. CDR3 size: 13 residues. Trimming removed 1 base from V and 7 bases from J, with 10 bases in between. Germline lookup yields CDR1 SEHNR and CDR2 FQNEAQ (reference sequence). The CDR3 DNA reads as TGTGCCAGCAGCTTAGAATCCAGTCTTGAAGCTTTCTTT. This translates into CASSLESSLEAFF.

The chain employs TRBV5-1 and TRBJ1-5; D possibly corresponds to TRBD1 (5 bases). The germline V gene has CDR1 SGHRS and CDR2 YFSETQ. The CDR3 covers 15 residues. Trimming left V 2 bases short and J 4 bases short, with 13 bases between. The CDR3 loop is CASSLLGRRNQPQHF. For the CDR3, the DNA is TGCGCCAGCAGCTTACTGGGGCGTCGAAATCAGCCCCAGCATTTT.

This clone was recorded only once. The V and J genes are TRBV4-3 and TRBJ1-4; 10 nucleotides line up with TRBD1. This CDR3 has 21 residues. Germline CDR1 reads LGHNA; CDR2 reads YSLEER. V lost 1 base to trimming and J lost 3 bases; unmatched junction nucleotides: 17. CDR3: CASSQVIVDRGNFRANEKLFF. CDR3 coding DNA: TGCGCCAGCAGCCAAGTAATTGTGGACAGGGGGAATTTTAGGGCTAATGAAAAACTGTTTTTT.

V and J are TRBV28 and TRBJ2-2, with D possibly being TRBD1 (6 bases). Germline CDR1 and CDR2: MDHEN and SYDVKM. Trimming stripped 6 bases from V and 0 bases from J, with 14 bases between. There are 16 residues in the CDR3. The CDR3 region has the DNA TGTGCCAGCAGCCCGAGGACAGTTTCGAACACCGGGGAGCTGTTTTTT. Its translation: CASSPRTVSNTGELFF.

This clone was seen a single time. The V call is TRBV4-3, the J call TRBJ1-6, with TRBD1 matching 7 bases. With V trimmed by 4 bases and J by 0 bases, 6 bases remained unmatched. The length of the CDR3 is 17 residues. CDR1 and CDR2 from the germline V gene are LGHNA and YSLEER. CDR3 protein: CASSRDSLSSYNSPLHF. The CDR3 coding sequence is TGCGCCAGCAGCCGGGACAGCCTGAGCTCCTATAATTCACCCCTCCACTTT.

The V call is TRBV2, the J call TRBJ2-5, with TRBD2 identical over 8 bases. V gave up 8 bases and J gave up 4 bases; unmatched junction bases: 15. This CDR3 has 16 residues. Per germline, CDR1 SNHLY and CDR2 FYNNEI. CDR3 nucleotides: TGTGCCAGCTTGGGGGGGAGCGGGGGCCCGGTAGAGACCCAGTACTTC. Its protein is CASLGGSGGPVETQYF.

This chain joins TRBV7-9 and TRBJ2-3, with D uncertain. Germline CDR1 SEHNR, CDR2 FQNEAQ (reference sequence). The CDR3 covers 15 residues. The V end was cut by 0 bases, the J end by 2 bases, with 9 bases between. The CDR3 reads CASSLALPDTDTQYF. Here the CDR3 DNA reads TGTGCCAGCAGCTTAGCCCTACCCGACACAGATACGCAGTATTTT. The whole variable domain, filled in from reference TRBV7-9 and TRBJ2-3, reads DTGVSQNPRHKITKRGQNVTFRCDPISEHNRLYWYRQTLGQGPEFLTYFQNEAQLEKSRLLSDRFSAERPKGSFSTLEIQRTEQGDSAMYLCASSLALPDTDTQYFGPGTRLTVL.

The count of this clone is one. The chain links TRBV21-1 to TRBJ1-1; the table's TRBD1 call for D was not verified on the DNA. TRBV21-1 is a known pseudogene. The CDR3 is 19 residues long. CDR3 residues: CASSSVKPLTESLNTEAFF. DNA for the CDR3: TGTGCCAGCAGCTCTGTCAAGCCTCTGACAGAATCCCTGAACACTGAAGCTTTCTTT.

As DNA, the CDR3 is TGTGCCAGCAGCCTCTCCGGGACTAGCAGTTTTTCAGATACGCAGTATTTT. It encodes CASSLSGTSSFSDTQYF. The chain employs TRBV11-3 and TRBJ2-3, with 9 bases lining up with TRBD2. The CDR3 extends over 17 amino acids. V shed 5 bases, J shed 4 bases, and the junction held 13 bases outside the gene matches. Per germline, CDR1 SGHNT and CDR2 YENEEA.

The CDR3 bases are TGCGCCAGCAGCTTGGCCATCTCGGTTCCAGATACGCAGTATTTT. It is translated as CASSLAISVPDTQYF. V usage is TRBV5-1 and J usage is TRBJ2-3; D unclear. Germline loops: CDR1 SGHRS, CDR2 YFSETQ. V was clipped by 0 bases and J by 4 bases, with 12 bases between them. This CDR3 region has 15 residues.

This chain links TRBV11-2 with TRBJ1-5; TRBD1 might be the D (5 bases). Trimming took off 5 bases at V and 0 bases at J, with 8 bases between the two ends. This CDR3 region has 14 residues. Germline values: CDR1 SGHAT, CDR2 FQNNGV. CDR3 sequence reads: CASSQTASNQPQHF. In DNA form, the CDR3 reads TGTGCCAGCAGCCAGACAGCTAGCAATCAGCCCCAGCATTTT.

Details on this clone: One end of the junction varies from germline; a read error may be responsible. The CDR3 DNA follows: TGCGCCAGCAGCCCCCGGGTAGCGGGAGTCTCCCACAATGAGCAGTTCTTC. Translated: CASSPRVAGVSHNEQFF. The chain carries TRBV4-1 and TRBJ2-1; 9 bases are a match to TRBD2. Germline V gives CDR1 MGHRA, CDR2 YSYEKL. The CDR3 consists of 17 residues.

The chain couples TRBV18 to TRBJ1-1; no clear D. The CDR3 has 11 residues. The V gene lost 6 bases and the J gene lost 8 bases, with 10 bases spanning the gap. Germline V gene lookup returns CDR1 KGHSH and CDR2 LQKENI. The CDR3 sequence: CASSLEWEAFF. The CDR3 DNA is TGTGCCAGCTCGCTAGAGTGGGAAGCTTTCTTT.

The genes are TRBV12-5 and TRBJ2-1, with 7 bases that match TRBD1. The germline gives CDR1 LGHNT, CDR2 FRNRAP. The CDR3 is 15 amino acids. With V trimmed by 2 bases and J by 9 bases, 10 bases remained unmatched. The CDR3 spells CASGLRQGSWGEQFF. Here the CDR3 DNA reads TGTGCTAGTGGTTTGAGACAGGGCTCCTGGGGTGAGCAGTTCTTC.

This chain joins TRBV7-3 and TRBJ2-3, with 7 bases lining up with TRBD2. V lost 5 bases and J lost 1; bases outside the gene matches: 6. Germline CDR1 and CDR2: SGHTA and FQGTGA. This CDR3 spans 15 amino acids. The CDR3, as DNA: TGTGCCAGCAGCCCCGGACTAGATCGCACAGATACGCAGTATTTT. Protein sequence: CASSPGLDRTDTQYF.

In regard to this clone: The identical CDR3 is also encoded by other nucleotide sequences in the sample. J is TRBJ2-5 and V is TRBV5-1; D assignment may be TRBD1 or TRBD2 (5 bases each). CDR1 and CDR2 (germline): SGHRS, YFSETQ. The CDR3 consists of 13 residues. The V and J ends lost 4 bases and 5 bases respectively, with 12 bases between them. CDR3 sequence: CASSRTGPETQYF. CDR3 DNA sequence: TGCGCCAGCAGCCGGACGGGGCCCGAGACCCAGTACTTC.

V is TRBV6-6 and J is TRBJ1-5; D is unresolved. CDR1 is MNHNY and CDR2 is SVGAGI in the germline V gene (reference sequence). CDR3 length: 14 residues. V lost 0 bases to trimming and J lost 7 bases, with 10 bases between them. The CDR3, as DNA: TGTGCCAGCAGTTACTCTATGGGCCCACAGCCCCAGCATTTT. Its protein product is CASSYSMGPQPQHF.

In its sample, this clone was seen a few times. V gene TRBV19 combines with J gene TRBJ1-1; D not certain. The germline V and J ends were trimmed by 4 bases and 4 bases, with 13 bases remaining between them. This CDR3 is built from 14 residues. Looked up from germline, CDR1 is LNHDA and CDR2 is SQIVND (reference sequence). This chain's CDR3 is CASSTRGLGTEAFF. CDR3 DNA: TGTGCCAGTAGTACCCGCGGGTTGGGCACTGAAGCTTTCTTT.

The rearrangement joins TRBV25-1 to TRBJ2-7, with 8 nucleotides matching TRBD1. Germline-derived CDR1 and CDR2 are MGHDK and SYGVNS. The CDR3 sequence is 14 residues long. V gave up 6 bases and J gave up 2 bases; unmatched junction bases: 6. For the CDR3, the DNA is TGTGCCAGCAGCAATACAGGGGGAGCCTACGAGCAGTACTTC. It specifies CASSNTGGAYEQYF.

Concerning this clone itself: Different DNA sequences within this sample yield the same CDR3. This chain uses TRBV5-1 with TRBJ1-5; D gene uncertain. Germline V gives CDR1 SGHRS, CDR2 YFSETQ. The CDR3 length is 15 residues. The ends were cut back, 0 bases at V and 0 bases at J, with 7 bases in the middle. This CDR3 reads CASSLGGNSNQPQHF. As DNA, the CDR3 is TGCGCCAGCAGCTTGGGGGGAAATAGCAATCAGCCCCAGCATTTT.

This clone has a single count. The CDR3 nucleotides read TGTGCCAGTAGTATTAAGGGACTCAGCAATCAGCCCCAGCATTTT. It yields the protein CASSIKGLSNQPQHF. The J gene is TRBJ1-5, the V gene TRBV19; D is possibly TRBD1 (5 bases). The V end was cut by 3 bases, the J end by 1 base, with 10 bases between. Germline V CDR1 and CDR2: LNHDA, SQIVND (reference sequence). The CDR3 loop spans 15 amino acids.